This section outlines one T cell receptor beta chain sequence together with its context. The sample originates from a study of response to subunit inactivated influenza vaccine. TCRdb used MiXCR to reprocess the RT-PCR reads, holding one entry per CDR3 protein. Among around 650,000 distinct CDR3 sequences listed, 15% to 18% were seen once. Germline CDR1 is ENHRY and CDR2 is SYGVKD. There are 13 residues in the CDR3. The trim removed 8 bases at V and 6 bases at J, leaving 3 bases unmatched. The receptor was derived from a man over 45 who received an inactivated influenza vaccine. V and J are TRBV10-3 and TRBJ2-1; 11 nucleotides match TRBD2. The input for sequencing was PBMCs from blood, taken about 12 days after vaccination. The CDR3 loop reads CAIVGLAANEQFF. For the CDR3, the DNA is TGTGCCATCGTGGGACTAGCGGCCAATGAGCAGTTCTTC.